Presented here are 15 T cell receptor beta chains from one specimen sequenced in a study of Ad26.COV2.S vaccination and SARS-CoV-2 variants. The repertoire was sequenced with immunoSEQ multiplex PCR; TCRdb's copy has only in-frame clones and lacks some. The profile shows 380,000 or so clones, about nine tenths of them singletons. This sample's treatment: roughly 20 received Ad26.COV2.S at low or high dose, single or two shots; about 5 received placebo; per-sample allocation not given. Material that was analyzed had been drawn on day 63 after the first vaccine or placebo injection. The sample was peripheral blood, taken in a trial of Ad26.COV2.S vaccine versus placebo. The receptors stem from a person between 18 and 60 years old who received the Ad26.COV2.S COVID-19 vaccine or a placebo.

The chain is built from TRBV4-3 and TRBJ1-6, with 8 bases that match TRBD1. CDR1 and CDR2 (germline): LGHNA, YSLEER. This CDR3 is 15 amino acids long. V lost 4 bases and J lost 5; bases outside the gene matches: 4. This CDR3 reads CASSRGQGDNSPLHF. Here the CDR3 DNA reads TGCGCCAGCAGCCGCGGACAGGGCGATAATTCACCCCTCCACTTT.

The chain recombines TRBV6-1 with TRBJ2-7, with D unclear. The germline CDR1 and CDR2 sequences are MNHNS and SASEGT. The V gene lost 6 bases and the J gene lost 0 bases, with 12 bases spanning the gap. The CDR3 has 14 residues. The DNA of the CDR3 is TGTGCCAGCAGCCGCACCTCCAGCTCCTACGAGCAGTACTTC. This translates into CASSRTSSSYEQYF.

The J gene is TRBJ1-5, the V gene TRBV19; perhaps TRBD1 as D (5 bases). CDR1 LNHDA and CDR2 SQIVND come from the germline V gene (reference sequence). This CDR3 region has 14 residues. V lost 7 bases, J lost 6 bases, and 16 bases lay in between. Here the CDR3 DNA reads TGTGCCAGTAAGTCCGAGGGGTTCGGTCAGCCCCAGCATTTT. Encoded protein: CASKSEGFGQPQHF.

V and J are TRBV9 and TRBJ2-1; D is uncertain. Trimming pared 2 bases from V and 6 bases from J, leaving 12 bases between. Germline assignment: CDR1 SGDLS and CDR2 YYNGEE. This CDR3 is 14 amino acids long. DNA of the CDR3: TGTGCCAGCAGCGTCCCCGGTAGGGCCAATGAGCAGTTCTTC. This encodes CASSVPGRANEQFF.

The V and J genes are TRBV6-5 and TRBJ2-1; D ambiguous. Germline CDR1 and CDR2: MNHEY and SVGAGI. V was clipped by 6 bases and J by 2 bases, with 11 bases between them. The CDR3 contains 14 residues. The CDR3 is CASSAGSTYNEQFF. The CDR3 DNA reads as TGTGCCAGCAGCGCCGGGTCGACCTACAATGAGCAGTTCTTC.

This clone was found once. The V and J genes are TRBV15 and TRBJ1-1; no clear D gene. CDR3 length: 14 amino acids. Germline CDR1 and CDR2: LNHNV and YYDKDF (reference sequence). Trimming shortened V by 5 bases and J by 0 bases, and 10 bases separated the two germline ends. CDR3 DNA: TGTGCCACCAGCGTATCCTCCATGAACACTGAAGCTTTCTTT. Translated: CATSVSSMNTEAFF. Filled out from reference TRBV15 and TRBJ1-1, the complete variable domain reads DAMVIQNPRYQVTQFGKPVTLSCSQTLNHNVMYWYQQKSSQAPKLLFHYYDKDFNNEADTPDNFQSRRPNTSFCFLDIRSPGLGDTAMYLCATSVSSMNTEAFFGQGTRLTVV.

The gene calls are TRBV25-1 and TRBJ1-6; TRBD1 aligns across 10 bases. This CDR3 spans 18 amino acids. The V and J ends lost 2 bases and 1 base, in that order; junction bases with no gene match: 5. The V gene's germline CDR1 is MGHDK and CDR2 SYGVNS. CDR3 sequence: CASSERGTGASYNSPLHF. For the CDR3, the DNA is TGTGCCAGCAGTGAACGAGGGACAGGGGCTTCCTATAATTCACCCCTCCACTTT.

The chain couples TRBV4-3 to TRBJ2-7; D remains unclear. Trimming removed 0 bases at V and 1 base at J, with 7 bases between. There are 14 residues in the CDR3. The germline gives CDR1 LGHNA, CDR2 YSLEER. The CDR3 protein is CASSQEGPSYEQYF. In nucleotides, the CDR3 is TGCGCCAGCAGCCAAGAAGGGCCATCCTACGAGCAGTACTTC.

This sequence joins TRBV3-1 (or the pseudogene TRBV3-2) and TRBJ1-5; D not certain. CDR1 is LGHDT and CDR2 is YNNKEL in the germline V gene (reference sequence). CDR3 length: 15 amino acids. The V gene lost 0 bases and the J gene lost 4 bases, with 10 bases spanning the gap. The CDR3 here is CASSQDAAGNQPQHF. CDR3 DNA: TGTGCCAGCAGCCAAGATGCGGCGGGGAATCAGCCCCAGCATTTT.

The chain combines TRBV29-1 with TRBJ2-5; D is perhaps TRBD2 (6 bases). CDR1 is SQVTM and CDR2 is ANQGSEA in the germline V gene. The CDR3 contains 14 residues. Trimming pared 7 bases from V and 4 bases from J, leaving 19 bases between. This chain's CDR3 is CSARRRVVGETQYF. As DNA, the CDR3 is TGCAGCGCCCGACGGAGGGTTGTGGGAGAGACCCAGTACTTC.

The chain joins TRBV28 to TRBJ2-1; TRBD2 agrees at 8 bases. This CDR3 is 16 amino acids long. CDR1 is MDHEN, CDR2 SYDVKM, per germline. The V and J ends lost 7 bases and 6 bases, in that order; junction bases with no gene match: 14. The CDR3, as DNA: TGTGCCAGCATCCCTTTTTCCCCGGGAGGGCTCAATGAGCAGTTCTTC. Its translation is CASIPFSPGGLNEQFF.

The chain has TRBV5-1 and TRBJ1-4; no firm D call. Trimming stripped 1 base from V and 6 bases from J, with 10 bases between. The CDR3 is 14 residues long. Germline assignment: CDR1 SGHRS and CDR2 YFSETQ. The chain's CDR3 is CASSLTAGYEKLFF. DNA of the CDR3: TGCGCCAGCAGCTTGACTGCGGGTTATGAAAAACTGTTTTTT.

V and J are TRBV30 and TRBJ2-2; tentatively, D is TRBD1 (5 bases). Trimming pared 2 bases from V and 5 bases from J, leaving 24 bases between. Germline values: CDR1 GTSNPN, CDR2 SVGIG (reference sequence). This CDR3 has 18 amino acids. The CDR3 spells CAWSPFQGDFRATGELFF. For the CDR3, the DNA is TGTGCCTGGAGTCCATTTCAGGGCGATTTTAGGGCGACCGGGGAGCTGTTTTTT.

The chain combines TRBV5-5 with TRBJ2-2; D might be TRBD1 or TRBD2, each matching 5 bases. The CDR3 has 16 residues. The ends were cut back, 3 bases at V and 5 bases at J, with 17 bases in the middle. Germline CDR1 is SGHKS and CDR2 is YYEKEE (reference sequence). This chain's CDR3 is CASSSSTGAGTGELFF. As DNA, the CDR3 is TGTGCCAGCAGCTCCAGTACCGGGGCTGGGACCGGGGAGCTGTTTTTT.

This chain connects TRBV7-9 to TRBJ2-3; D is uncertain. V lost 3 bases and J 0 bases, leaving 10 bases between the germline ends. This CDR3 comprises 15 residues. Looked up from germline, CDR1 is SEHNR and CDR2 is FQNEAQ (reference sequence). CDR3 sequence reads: CASSFRQASTDTQYF. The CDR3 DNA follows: TGTGCCAGCAGCTTTAGGCAGGCGAGCACAGATACGCAGTATTTT. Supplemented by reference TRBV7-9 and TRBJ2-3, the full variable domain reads DTGVSQNPRHKITKRGQNVTFRCDPISEHNRLYWYRQTLGQGPEFLTYFQNEAQLEKSRLLSDRFSAERPKGSFSTLEIQRTEQGDSAMYLCASSFRQASTDTQYFGPGTRLTVL.